A selection of T cell receptor beta chains follows, all from one sample in a study of CD8 T cells in Susac syndrome. TCRdb redid the calling of the immunoSEQ multiplex PCR reads with MiXCR, one entry per CDR3 protein. The sample has about 80,000 distinct CDR3 sequences; approximately 94% are singletons. The source material was CD8+ T cells from PBMCs. The receptors derive from a human donor in good health. CDR3s include the opening cysteine and the closing phenylalanine or tryptophan. Each record gives: V gene, J gene, CDR3 length, clone size, D gene, CDR3 protein, CDR3 DNA. The D gene is left open where the match is weak. Some rows mark clone size as missing; the rest say once, few, many or name a class of expanded clone.

TRBV5-1	TRBJ2-2	18	.	.	CASSLATSIGGNTGELFF	TGCGCCAGCAGCTTGGCCACTTCCATTGGAGGTAACACCGGGGAGCTGTTTTTT
TRBV13	TRBJ2-5	13	.	.	CASSQGVRETQYF	TGTGCCAGCAGTCAAGGAGTCCGGGAGACCCAGTACTTC
TRBV20-1	TRBJ2-7	16	.	TRBD1	CSASSARTGELYEQYF	TGCAGTGCTAGTTCCGCGAGGACAGGGGAGCTCTACGAGCAGTACTTC
TRBV9	TRBJ2-2	18	once	.	CASSESPRSGDRTGELFF	TGTGCCAGCAGCGAGAGTCCCAGGTCGGGGGATCGCACCGGGGAGCTGTTTTTT
TRBV23-1	TRBJ2-3	15	once	.	CASPQTALPTDTQYF	TGCGCCAGCCCCCAGACTGCGCTCCCCACAGATACGCAGTATTTT
TRBV29-1	TRBJ1-1	12	.	.	CSVTRGTTEAFF	TGCAGCGTCACTCGGGGGACCACTGAAGCTTTCTTT
TRBV4-1	TRBJ2-2	18	.	TRBD2	CASSQDPSGTSGTGELFF	TGCGCCAGCAGCCAAGATCCGTCCGGGACTAGTGGCACCGGGGAGCTGTTTTTT
TRBV7-9	TRBJ2-7	16	once	TRBD1	CASSCRDSGSPYEQYF	TGTGCCAGCAGCTGCAGGGACAGCGGATCCCCCTACGAGCAGTACTTC
TRBV7-9	TRBJ2-1	16	.	TRBD2	CASSGRGGSSYNEQFF	TGTGCCAGCAGCGGCCGCGGGGGAAGCTCCTACAATGAGCAGTTCTTC
TRBV20-1	TRBJ2-1	12	once	.	CSARDSDSEQFF	TGCAGTGCTAGAGATTCGGACTCCGAGCAGTTCTTC
TRBV29-1	TRBJ1-2	13	.	.	CSVGGGRVYGYTF	TGCAGCGTTGGTGGGGGCCGTGTCTATGGCTACACCTTC
TRBV12-3/TRBV12-4	TRBJ1-2	13	.	TRBD1	CASRGQDIYGYTF	TGTGCCAGCAGAGGACAGGACATCTATGGCTACACCTTC
TRBV7-9	TRBJ2-7	15	.	TRBD1	CASTNTEDRAYEQYF	TGTGCCAGCACCAACACCGAGGACAGGGCCTACGAGCAGTACTTC
TRBV12-3/TRBV12-4	TRBJ2-7	16	once	TRBD2	CASSPTASGGNYEQYF	TGTGCCAGCAGTCCGACTGCTAGCGGGGGGAACTACGAGCAGTACTTC
TRBV30	TRBJ2-1	14	.	.	CAWTSVGQAEGQFF	TGTGCCTGGACCTCCGTAGGGCAGGCCGAGGGGCAGTTCTTC
TRBV27	TRBJ2-4	17	.	TRBD1	CASSSWDSALAKNIQYF	TGTGCCAGCAGTTCGTGGGACAGCGCGTTAGCCAAAAACATTCAGTACTTC
TRBV4-1	TRBJ1-1	14	.	.	CASSHPRATREAFF	TGCGCCAGCAGCCATCCAAGAGCCACGCGCGAAGCTTTCTTT
TRBV23-1	TRBJ2-7	17	.	.	CASSQERHFQAPYEQYF	TGCGCCAGCAGTCAAGAAAGACACTTCCAAGCCCCCTACGAGCAGTACTTC
TRBV6-2/TRBV6-3	TRBJ2-1	13	.	.	CASSYRGAVEQFF	TGTGCCAGCAGTTACCGGGGGGCGGTTGAGCAGTTCTTC
TRBV20-1	TRBJ2-7	13	few	.	CSARSGRNYEQYF	TGCAGTGCTAGAAGCGGCAGGAACTACGAGCAGTACTTC
TRBV15	TRBJ1-1	14	.	.	CATSRGSGVTEAFF	TGTGCCACCAGCAGAGGGTCGGGGGTGACTGAAGCTTTCTTT
TRBV11-2	TRBJ2-1	11	.	.	CASSLAEGQFF	TGTGCCAGCAGCTTAGCCGAAGGGCAGTTCTTC
TRBV24-1	TRBJ2-3	13	.	.	CATSDENTDTQYF	TGTGCCACCAGTGATGAAAACACAGATACGCAGTATTTT
TRBV24-1	TRBJ2-5	16	.	.	CATSESAGAAQETQYF	TGTGCCACCAGTGAATCAGCAGGGGCTGCCCAAGAGACCCAGTACTTC
TRBV23-1	TRBJ2-5	16	.	.	CASSRPNRGSGETQYF	TGCGCCAGCAGTCGACCCAATCGAGGCTCAGGGGAGACCCAGTACTTC
TRBV6-5	TRBJ1-2	15	.	TRBD1	CASSFRDRVHYGYTF	TGTGCCAGCAGCTTCCGGGACAGGGTACACTATGGCTACACCTTC
TRBV20-1	TRBJ2-7	14	.	.	CSAKEGGTAYEQYF	TGCAGTGCCAAAGAGGGGGGTACCGCCTACGAGCAGTACTTC
TRBV12-3/TRBV12-4	TRBJ1-4	14	.	.	CASSPFATNEKLFF	TGTGCCAGCAGCCCGTTTGCAACTAATGAAAAACTGTTTTTT
TRBV7-9	TRBJ1-1	16	.	TRBD1	CASRATGPRPNTEAFF	TGTGCCAGCAGGGCGACAGGGCCAAGACCAAACACTGAAGCTTTCTTT